This T cell receptor beta chain is from a study of beta chain features in type 1 diabetes. Study as a whole: Across all samples, roughly 100,000,000 sorted cells were examined.

Naive, central memory, regulatory and stem cell-like memory cells within the CD4+ compartment were sorted using CD45RO/CCR7/CD25/CD127/CD95/CD27. Notes on the study in general: More deletions and fewer insertions at VDJ junctions were seen in type 1 diabetes patients. PCR might preferentially amplify shorter templates, equally in patients and controls.

Turning to this clone: Antigen: not known.

What was sequenced were expressed TCRB transcripts, since all of the isolated RNA had been reverse transcribed. TCRdb keeps only in-frame clones here, not all; method: immunoSEQ multiplex PCR. The sample contains some 270,000 clones, 8% of which appear only once. Germline CDR1 MNHNY, CDR2 SVGAGI (reference sequence). V lost 2 bases, J lost 4 bases, and 2 bases stayed unmatched. The CDR3 contains 15 residues. The receptor was isolated from a woman aged 18-29 years in good health. The chain couples TRBV6-6 to TRBJ1-5, with 10 bases matching TRBD1. Input material: central memory CD4+ T cells from blood. CDR3 coding DNA: TGTGCCAGCAGTTACCCGGGACAGGGGAATCAGCCCCAGCATTTT. Its protein is CASSYPGQGNQPQHF.